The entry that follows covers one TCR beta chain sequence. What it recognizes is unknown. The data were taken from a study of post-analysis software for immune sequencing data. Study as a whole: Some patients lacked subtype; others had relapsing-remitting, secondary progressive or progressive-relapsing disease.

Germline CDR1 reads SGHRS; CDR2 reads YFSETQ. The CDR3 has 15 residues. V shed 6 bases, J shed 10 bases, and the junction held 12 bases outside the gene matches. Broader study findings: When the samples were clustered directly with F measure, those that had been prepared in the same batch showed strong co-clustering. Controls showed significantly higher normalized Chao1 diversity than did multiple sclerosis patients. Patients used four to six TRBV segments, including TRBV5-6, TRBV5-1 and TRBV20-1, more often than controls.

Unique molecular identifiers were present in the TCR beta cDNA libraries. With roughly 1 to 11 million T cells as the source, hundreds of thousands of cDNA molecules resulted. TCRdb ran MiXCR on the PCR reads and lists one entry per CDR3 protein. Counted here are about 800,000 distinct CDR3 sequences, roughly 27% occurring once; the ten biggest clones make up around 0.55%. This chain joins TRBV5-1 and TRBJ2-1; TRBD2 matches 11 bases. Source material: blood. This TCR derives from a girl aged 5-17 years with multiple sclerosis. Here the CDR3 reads CASTVRLAGTGEQFF. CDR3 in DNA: TGCGCCAGCACGGTGAGACTAGCGGGAACGGGGGAGCAGTTCTTC.